Described below is a single T cell receptor (beta chain) sequence and its context. Caucasian adults living in Nashville, Tennessee, provided all samples. The ends lost 9 bases at V and 5 bases at J; junction bases unmatched: 6. Germline assignment: CDR1 LNHDA and CDR2 SQIVND (reference sequence). There are 13 residues in the CDR3. This sample is part of a study of shared clonotypes between healthy human individuals. The sequencing of unsorted PBMC DNA took place on ten immunoSEQ deep assay plates. Sequencing used immunoSEQ multiplex PCR; TCRdb keeps in-frame clones, though not all of them. The repertoire holds some 450,000 clones, with 77% as singletons.

This receptor was identified in a woman in her thirties or forties in good health. Some clones in this sample may be carry-over from other donors' samples. Input material: PBMCs. This chain connects TRBV19 to TRBJ2-2; 7 bases are a match to TRBD2. CDR3 protein: CASQRDNTGELFF. CDR3 in DNA: TGTGCCAGCCAGCGGGATAATACCGGGGAGCTGTTTTTT.